This passage covers 11 T cell receptor beta chains from one sample sequenced in a study of human T cells and chemical hapten exposure. Time point meaning: healthy volunteer bleed at 2 weeks. The total RNA was obtained from whole blood that was not fractionated. TCRdb itself ran the RACE reads through MiXCR, one entry per CDR3 protein. This table holds around 130,000 distinct CDR3 sequences, roughly 9.5% found once. Source material: whole blood. These receptor sequences come from a male donor in good health. Some clones in this sample may be carry-over from other donors' samples.

This clonotype was counted only a few times. The chain uses TRBV24-1 and TRBJ2-1; 11 bases are a match to TRBD2. CDR3 length: 15 residues. From germline, CDR1 is KGHDR and CDR2 SFDVKD. V gave up 3 bases and J gave up 5 bases; unmatched junction bases: 2. CDR3: CATSDRLAGNNEQFF. In DNA, the CDR3 is TGTGCCACCAGTGATCGACTAGCGGGGAACAATGAGCAGTTCTTC.

This clonotype came up many times. CDR3 in DNA: TGTGCCAGCAGGTTACAGAGGCGAACTGGGGCCAACGTCCTGACTTTC. Translating gives CASRLQRRTGANVLTF. The chain links TRBV21-1 to TRBJ2-6. TRBV21-1 is flagged as a pseudogene. There are 16 residues in the CDR3.

This clonotype was observed at least ten times. The chain employs TRBV7-2 and TRBJ2-3, with D possibly matching TRBD2 (6 bases). The CDR3 is 15 amino acids. V lost 1 base, J lost 5 bases, and 13 bases lay in between. The V gene's germline CDR1 is SGHTA and CDR2 FQGNSA. CDR3: CASSLVVGAGDTQYF. CDR3 bases: TGTGCCAGCAGCTTAGTGGTTGGAGCGGGAGATACGCAGTATTTT.

This sequence joins TRBV5-1 and TRBJ1-1, with D tentatively TRBD1 (5 bases). From germline, CDR1 is SGHRS and CDR2 YFSETQ. CDR3 length: 15 amino acids. With 4 bases removed from V and 0 bases from J, the gap between germline ends came to 13 bases. The CDR3, as DNA: TGCGCCAGCAGCGGGGGGGGACCCATGAACACTGAAGCTTTCTTT. It specifies CASSGGGPMNTEAFF.

The table lists this clonotype with many counts. The rearrangement links TRBV7-9 to TRBJ2-1, with 7 bases that match TRBD1. This CDR3 has 15 amino acids. CDR1 and CDR2 from the germline V gene are SEHNR and FQNEAQ (reference sequence). V was pared by 6 bases and J by 2 bases, with 7 bases of the junction left unmatched. Here the CDR3 DNA reads TGTGCCAGCAGTACCCGGGACAGACCCTACAATGAGCAGTTCTTC. This encodes CASSTRDRPYNEQFF. The full variable domain, in which reference TRBV7-9 and TRBJ2-1 provide the parts outside the CDR3, is DTGVSQNPRHKITKRGQNVTFRCDPISEHNRLYWYRQTLGQGPEFLTYFQNEAQLEKSRLLSDRFSAERPKGSFSTLEIQRTEQGDSAMYLCASSTRDRPYNEQFFGPGTRLTVL.

The V and J genes are TRBV20-1 and TRBJ2-5; no definite D call. Deletions cut 6 bases from V and 4 bases from J, with 15 bases between. Germline lookup yields CDR1 DFQATT and CDR2 SNEGSKA (reference sequence). The CDR3 loop spans 13 amino acids. Here the CDR3 reads CSAANHSAETQYF. The CDR3 DNA is TGCAGTGCGGCTAACCACAGCGCAGAGACCCAGTACTTC.

This clonotype was seen a few times. Here the CDR3 reads CASSRSGHKYSYEQYF. DNA for the CDR3: TGTGCCAGCAGCCGCTCGGGACACAAATACTCCTACGAGCAGTACTTC. V is TRBV7-9 and J is TRBJ2-7, with D perhaps matching TRBD1 (6 bases). In germline, CDR1 is SEHNR, CDR2 FQNEAQ (reference sequence). The CDR3 consists of 16 residues. V was clipped by 5 bases and J by 0 bases, with 17 bases between them.

With respect to this clonotype: This may be a read error, as it is one base from a much larger clone. This chain uses TRBV3-1 with TRBJ2-7, with TRBD1 matching over 7 bases. Germline CDR1 is LGHDT and CDR2 is YNNKEL (reference sequence). This CDR3 has 15 residues. CDR3 DNA sequence: TGTGCCAGCAACCAAGTTACGACAGGGACCTACGAGCAGTACTTC. This codes for CASNQVTTGTYEQYF.

The chain carries TRBV29-1 and TRBJ2-7; 7 bases agree with TRBD2. The germline gives CDR1 SQVTM, CDR2 ANQGSEA. The CDR3 consists of 13 residues. The trim removed 5 bases at V and 5 bases at J, leaving 9 bases unmatched. The CDR3 region has the DNA TGCAGCGTTTCCGGGCGGGAGCTTGACGAGCAGTACTTC. It yields the protein CSVSGRELDEQYF.

This clonotype has a handful of counts. The chain links TRBV25-1 to TRBJ2-2; TRBD2 might be the D (6 bases). The V end lost 10 bases, the J end lost 6 bases, and 15 bases lay between the germline ends. Germline V gene data show CDR1 as MGHDK and CDR2 as SYGVNS. This CDR3 comprises 13 residues. The CDR3 sequence is CATRGREAGELFF. The CDR3, as DNA: TGTGCCACACGTGGCAGGGAGGCCGGGGAGCTGTTTTTT.

The V call is TRBV28, the J call TRBJ2-4; D call uncertain. The CDR3 has 14 residues. V was pared by 6 bases and J by 7 bases, with 16 bases between. CDR1 MDHEN and CDR2 SYDVKM come from the germline V gene. CDR3 nucleotide sequence: TGTGCCAGCAGCCCGAGCGAGTCGTTGAACATTCAGTACTTC. As protein: CASSPSESLNIQYF.